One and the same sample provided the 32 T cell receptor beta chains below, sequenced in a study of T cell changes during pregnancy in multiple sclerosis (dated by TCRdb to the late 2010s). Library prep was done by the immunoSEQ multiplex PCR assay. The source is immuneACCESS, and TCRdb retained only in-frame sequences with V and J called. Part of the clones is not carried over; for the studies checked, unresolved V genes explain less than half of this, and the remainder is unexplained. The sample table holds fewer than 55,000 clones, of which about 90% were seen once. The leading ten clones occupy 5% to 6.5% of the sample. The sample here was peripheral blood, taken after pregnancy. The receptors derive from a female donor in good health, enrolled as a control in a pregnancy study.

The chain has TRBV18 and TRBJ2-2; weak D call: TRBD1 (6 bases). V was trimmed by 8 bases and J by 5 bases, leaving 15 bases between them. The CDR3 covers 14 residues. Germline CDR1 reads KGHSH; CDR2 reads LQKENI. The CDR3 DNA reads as TGTGCCAGCGATACAGGGAAGGTAACCGGGGAGCTGTTTTTT. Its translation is CASDTGKVTGELFF. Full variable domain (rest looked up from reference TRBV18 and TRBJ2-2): NAGVMQNPRHLVRRRGQEARLRCSPMKGHSHVYWYRQLPEEGLKFMVYLQKENIIDESGMPKERFSAEFPKEGPSILRIQQVVRGDSAAYFCASDTGKVTGELFFGEGSRLTVL.

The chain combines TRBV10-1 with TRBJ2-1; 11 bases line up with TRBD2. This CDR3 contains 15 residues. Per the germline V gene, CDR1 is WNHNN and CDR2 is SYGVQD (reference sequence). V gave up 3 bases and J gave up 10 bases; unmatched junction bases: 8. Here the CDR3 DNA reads TGCGCCAGCAGTGACCGGGGTAGCGGGAGGGAGGAGCAGTTCTTC. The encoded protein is CASSDRGSGREEQFF.

CDR3 sequence reads: CAISESEDSGNTIYF. The CDR3 nucleotides are TGTGCCATCAGTGAGTCAGAGGACTCTGGAAACACCATATATTTT. The chain employs TRBV10-3 and TRBJ1-3; D is unclear. The CDR3 sequence is 15 residues long. Germline CDR1 and CDR2: ENHRY and SYGVKD. V lost 0 bases, J lost 0 bases, and 6 bases lay in between.

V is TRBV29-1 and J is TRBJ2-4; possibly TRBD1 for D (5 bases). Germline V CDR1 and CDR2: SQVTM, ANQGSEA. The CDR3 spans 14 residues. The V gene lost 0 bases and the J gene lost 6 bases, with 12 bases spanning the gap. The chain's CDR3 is CSVEDLRQSNIQYF. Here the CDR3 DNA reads TGCAGCGTTGAAGACCTCAGACAGTCAAACATTCAGTACTTC.

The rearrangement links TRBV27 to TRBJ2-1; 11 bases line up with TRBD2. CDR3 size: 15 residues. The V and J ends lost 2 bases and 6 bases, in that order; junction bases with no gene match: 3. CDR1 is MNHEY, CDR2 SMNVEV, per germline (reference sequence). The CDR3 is CASSLTSGRPNEQFF. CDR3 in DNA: TGTGCCAGCAGTTTAACTAGCGGGAGACCCAATGAGCAGTTCTTC.

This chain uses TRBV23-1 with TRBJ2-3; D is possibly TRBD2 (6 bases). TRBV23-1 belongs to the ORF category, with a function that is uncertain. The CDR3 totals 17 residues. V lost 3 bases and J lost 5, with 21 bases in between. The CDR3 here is CASSQHANRGFGDTQYF. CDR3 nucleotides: TGCGCCAGCAGTCAGCACGCCAACCGGGGGTTTGGAGATACGCAGTATTTT.

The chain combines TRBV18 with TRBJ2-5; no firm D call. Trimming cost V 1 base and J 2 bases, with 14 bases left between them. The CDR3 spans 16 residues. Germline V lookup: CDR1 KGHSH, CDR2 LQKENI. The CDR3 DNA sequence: TGTGCCAGCTCACCACTATTCCAGGTCGTGCAAGAGACCCAGTACTTC. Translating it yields CASSPLFQVVQETQYF.

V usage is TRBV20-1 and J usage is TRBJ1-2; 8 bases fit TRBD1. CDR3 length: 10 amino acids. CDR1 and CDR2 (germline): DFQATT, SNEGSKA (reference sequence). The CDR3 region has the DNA TGCAGCGTGGGACAGGCGGGCTACACCTTC. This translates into CSVGQAGYTF.

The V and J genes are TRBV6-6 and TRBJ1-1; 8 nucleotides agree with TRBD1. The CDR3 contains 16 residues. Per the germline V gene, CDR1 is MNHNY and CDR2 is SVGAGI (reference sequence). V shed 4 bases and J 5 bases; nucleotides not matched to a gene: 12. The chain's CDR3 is CASSSPRTGSRTEAFF. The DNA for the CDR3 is TGTGCCAGCAGTTCACCCCGGACAGGGTCGAGGACTGAAGCTTTCTTT.

The CDR3 DNA is TGTGCCAGCAACAGGAAAATGAACACTGAAGCTTTCTTT. Translation gives CASNRKMNTEAFF. The chain carries TRBV2 and TRBJ1-1, with D possibly TRBD1 on 5 matching bases. The CDR3 totals 13 residues. Germline V gene data show CDR1 as SNHLY and CDR2 as FYNNEI. Deletions cut 7 bases from V and 0 bases from J, with 9 bases between.

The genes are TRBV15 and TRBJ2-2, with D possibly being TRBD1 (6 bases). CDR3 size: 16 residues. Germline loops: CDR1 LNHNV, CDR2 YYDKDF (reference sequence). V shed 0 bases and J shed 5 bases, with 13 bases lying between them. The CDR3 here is CATSREIGTKTGELFF. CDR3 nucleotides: TGTGCCACCAGCAGAGAAATCGGGACAAAAACCGGGGAGCTGTTTTTT. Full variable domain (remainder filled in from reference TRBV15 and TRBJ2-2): DAMVIQNPRYQVTQFGKPVTLSCSQTLNHNVMYWYQQKSSQAPKLLFHYYDKDFNNEADTPDNFQSRRPNTSFCFLDIRSPGLGDTAMYLCATSREIGTKTGELFFGEGSRLTVL.

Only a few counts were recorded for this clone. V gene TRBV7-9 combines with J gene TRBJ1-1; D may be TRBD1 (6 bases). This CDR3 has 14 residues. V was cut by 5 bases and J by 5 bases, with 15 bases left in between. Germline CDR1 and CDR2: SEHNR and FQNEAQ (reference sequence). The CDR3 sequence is CASSGPDRRTEAFF. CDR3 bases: TGTGCCAGCAGCGGACCCGACAGGCGGACTGAAGCTTTCTTT.

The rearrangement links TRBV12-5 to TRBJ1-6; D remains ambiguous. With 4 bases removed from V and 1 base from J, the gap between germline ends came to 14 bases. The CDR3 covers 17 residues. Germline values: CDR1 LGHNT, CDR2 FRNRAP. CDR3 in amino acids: CASGSTRARSYNSPLHF. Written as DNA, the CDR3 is TGTGCTAGTGGTTCGACCCGAGCTAGATCCTATAATTCACCCCTCCACTTT.

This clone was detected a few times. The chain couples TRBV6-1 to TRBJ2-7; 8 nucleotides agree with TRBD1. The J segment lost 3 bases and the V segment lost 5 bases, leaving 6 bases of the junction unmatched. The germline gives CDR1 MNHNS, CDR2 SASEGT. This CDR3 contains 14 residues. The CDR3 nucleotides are TGTGCCAGCAGTCCGCGGGACAGGTACTACGAGCAGTACTTC. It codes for CASSPRDRYYEQYF.

CDR3 region: CSLSGGAVGEQFF. The CDR3 nucleotides are TGCAGCCTCAGCGGGGGGGCAGTCGGTGAGCAGTTCTTC. V and J are TRBV29-1 and TRBJ2-1, with 10 bases fitting TRBD2. V dropped 8 bases and J dropped 9; count of bases not matched to a gene: 10. There are 13 residues in the CDR3. Germline V gene sequence: CDR1 SQVTM, CDR2 ANQGSEA.

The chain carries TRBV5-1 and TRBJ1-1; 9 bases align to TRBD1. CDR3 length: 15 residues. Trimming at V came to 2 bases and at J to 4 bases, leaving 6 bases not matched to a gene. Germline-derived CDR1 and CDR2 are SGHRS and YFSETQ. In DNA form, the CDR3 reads TGCGCCAGCAGCTTACGGACAGGGGACGGCACTGAAGCTTTCTTT. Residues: CASSLRTGDGTEAFF.

Here the CDR3 reads CAISESPSSGNTIYF. Here the CDR3 DNA reads TGTGCCATCAGTGAAAGCCCTAGCTCTGGAAACACCATATATTTT. V and J are TRBV10-3 and TRBJ1-3, with no clear D. The germline V gene has CDR1 ENHRY and CDR2 SYGVKD. The CDR3 contains 15 residues. V was cut by 3 bases and J by 0 bases, with 9 bases left in between.

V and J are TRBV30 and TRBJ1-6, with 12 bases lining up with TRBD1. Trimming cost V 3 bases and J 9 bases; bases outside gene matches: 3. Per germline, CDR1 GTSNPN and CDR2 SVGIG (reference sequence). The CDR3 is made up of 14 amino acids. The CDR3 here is CAWSPGQGASPLHF. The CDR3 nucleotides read TGTGCCTGGAGCCCGGGACAGGGGGCTTCACCCCTCCACTTT.

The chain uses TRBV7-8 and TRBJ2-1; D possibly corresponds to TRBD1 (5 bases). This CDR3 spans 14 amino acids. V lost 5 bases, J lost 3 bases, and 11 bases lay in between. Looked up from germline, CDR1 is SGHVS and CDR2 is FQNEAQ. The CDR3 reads CASSLQGFYNEQFF. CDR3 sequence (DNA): TGTGCCAGCAGCCTCCAGGGATTCTACAATGAGCAGTTCTTC.

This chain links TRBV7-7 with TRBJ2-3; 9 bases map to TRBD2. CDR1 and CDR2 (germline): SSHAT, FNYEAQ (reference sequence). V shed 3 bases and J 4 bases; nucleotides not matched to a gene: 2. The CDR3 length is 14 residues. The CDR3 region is CASSLGLASDTQYF. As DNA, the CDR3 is TGTGCCAGCAGCTTGGGACTAGCTTCAGATACGCAGTATTTT.

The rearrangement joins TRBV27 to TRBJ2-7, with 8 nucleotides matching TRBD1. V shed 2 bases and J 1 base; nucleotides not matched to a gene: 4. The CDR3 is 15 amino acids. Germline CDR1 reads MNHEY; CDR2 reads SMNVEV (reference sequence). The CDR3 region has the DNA TGTGCCAGCAGTTTAAAAGACAGGGGATCCTACGAGCAGTACTTC. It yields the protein CASSLKDRGSYEQYF.

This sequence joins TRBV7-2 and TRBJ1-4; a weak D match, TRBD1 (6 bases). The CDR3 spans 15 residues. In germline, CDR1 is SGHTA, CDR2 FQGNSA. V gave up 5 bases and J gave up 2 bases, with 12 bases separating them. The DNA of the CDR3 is TGTGCCAGCAGCCCTACAGGGTTGACTAATGAAAAACTGTTTTTT. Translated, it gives CASSPTGLTNEKLFF.

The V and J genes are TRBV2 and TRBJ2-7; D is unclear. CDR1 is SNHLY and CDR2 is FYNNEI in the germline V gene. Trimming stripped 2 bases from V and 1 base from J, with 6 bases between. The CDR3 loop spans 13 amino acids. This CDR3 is CASSEPFSYEQYF. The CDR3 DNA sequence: TGTGCCAGCAGTGAACCTTTTTCCTACGAGCAGTACTTC.

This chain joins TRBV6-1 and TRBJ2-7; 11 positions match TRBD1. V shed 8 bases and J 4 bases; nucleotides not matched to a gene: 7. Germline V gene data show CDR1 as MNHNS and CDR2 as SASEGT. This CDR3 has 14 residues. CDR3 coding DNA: TGTGCCAGCGCCCGGGACAGGGGGAGGTACGAGCAGTACTTC. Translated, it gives CASARDRGRYEQYF.

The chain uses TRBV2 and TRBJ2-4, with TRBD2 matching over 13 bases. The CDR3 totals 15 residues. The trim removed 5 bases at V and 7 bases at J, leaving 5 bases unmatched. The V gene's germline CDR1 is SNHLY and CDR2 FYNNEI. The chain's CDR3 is CASSRLAGGRNIQYF. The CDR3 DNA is TGTGCCAGCAGTAGACTAGCGGGGGGCCGGAACATTCAGTACTTC. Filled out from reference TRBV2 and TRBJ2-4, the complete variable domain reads EPEVTQTPSHQVTQMGQEVILRCVPISNHLYFYWYRQILGQKVEFLVSFYNNEISEKSEIFDDQFSVERPDGSNFTLKIRSTKLEDSAMYFCASSRLAGGRNIQYFGAGTRLSVL.

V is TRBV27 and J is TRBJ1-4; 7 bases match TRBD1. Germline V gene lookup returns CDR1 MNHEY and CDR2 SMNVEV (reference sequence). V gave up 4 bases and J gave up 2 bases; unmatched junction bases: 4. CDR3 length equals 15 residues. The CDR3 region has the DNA TGTGCCAGCAGTTCGCCGGGACAGACTAATGAAAAACTGTTTTTT. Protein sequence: CASSSPGQTNEKLFF.

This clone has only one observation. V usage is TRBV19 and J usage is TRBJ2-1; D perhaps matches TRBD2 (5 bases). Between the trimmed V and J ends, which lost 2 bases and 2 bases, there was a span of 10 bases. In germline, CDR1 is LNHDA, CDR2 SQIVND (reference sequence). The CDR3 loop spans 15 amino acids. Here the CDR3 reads CASSIPLGTYNEQFF. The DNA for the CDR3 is TGTGCCAGTAGTATACCACTAGGGACCTACAATGAGCAGTTCTTC.

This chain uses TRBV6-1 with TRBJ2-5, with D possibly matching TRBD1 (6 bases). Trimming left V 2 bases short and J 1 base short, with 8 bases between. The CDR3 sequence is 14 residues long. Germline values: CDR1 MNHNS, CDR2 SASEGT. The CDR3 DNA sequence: TGTGCCAGCAGTGAAAGGGGGTCCCAAGAGACCCAGTACTTC. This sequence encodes CASSERGSQETQYF.

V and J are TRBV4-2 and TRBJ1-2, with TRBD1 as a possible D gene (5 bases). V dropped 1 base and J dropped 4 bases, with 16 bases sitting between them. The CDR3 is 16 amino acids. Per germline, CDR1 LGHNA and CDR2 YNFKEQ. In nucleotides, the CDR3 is TGTGCCAGCAGCCAAGTGACAGCTTTCCCCGGCTATGGCTACACCTTC. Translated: CASSQVTAFPGYGYTF.

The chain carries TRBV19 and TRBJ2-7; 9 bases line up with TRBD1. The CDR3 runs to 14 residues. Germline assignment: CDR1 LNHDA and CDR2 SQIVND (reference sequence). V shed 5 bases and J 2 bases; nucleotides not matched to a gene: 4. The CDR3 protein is CASSVGQGPYEQYF. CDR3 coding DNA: TGTGCCAGTAGTGTAGGACAGGGGCCCTACGAGCAGTACTTC.

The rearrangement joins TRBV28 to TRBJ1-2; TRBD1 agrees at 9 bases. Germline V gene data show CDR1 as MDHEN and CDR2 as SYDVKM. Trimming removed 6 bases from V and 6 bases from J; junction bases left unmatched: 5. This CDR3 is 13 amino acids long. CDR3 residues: CASSKQGAHGYTF. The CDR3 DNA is TGTGCCAGCAGCAAACAGGGGGCTCATGGCTACACCTTC.

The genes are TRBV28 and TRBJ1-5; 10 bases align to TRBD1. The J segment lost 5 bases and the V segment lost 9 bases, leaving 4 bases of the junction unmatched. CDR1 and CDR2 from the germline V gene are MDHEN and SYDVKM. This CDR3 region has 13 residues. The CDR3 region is CASRTGGDQPQHF. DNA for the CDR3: TGTGCCAGTCGGACAGGGGGAGATCAGCCCCAGCATTTT.